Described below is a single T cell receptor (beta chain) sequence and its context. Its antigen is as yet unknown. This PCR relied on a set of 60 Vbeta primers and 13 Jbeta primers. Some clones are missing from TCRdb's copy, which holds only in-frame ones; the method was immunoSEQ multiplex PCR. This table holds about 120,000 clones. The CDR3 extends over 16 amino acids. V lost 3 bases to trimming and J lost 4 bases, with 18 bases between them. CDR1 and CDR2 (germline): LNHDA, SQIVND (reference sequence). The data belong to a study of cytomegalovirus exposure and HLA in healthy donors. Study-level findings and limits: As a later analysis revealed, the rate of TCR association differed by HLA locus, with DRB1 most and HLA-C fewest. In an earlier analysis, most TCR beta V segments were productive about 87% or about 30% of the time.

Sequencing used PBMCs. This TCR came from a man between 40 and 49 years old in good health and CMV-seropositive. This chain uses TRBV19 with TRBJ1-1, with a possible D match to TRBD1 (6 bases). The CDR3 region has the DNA TGTGCCAGTAGTATTTTTACCAGGGGCCCTCGCACTGAAGCTTTCTTT. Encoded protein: CASSIFTRGPRTEAFF.